The 27 T cell receptor beta chains below were found in one sample sequenced in a study of identical twins. Each CDR3 protein gets one entry after TCRdb re-called the 5' RACE reads with MiXCR. The sample holds approximately 240,000 distinct CDR3 sequences, about 14% seen once. Sequencing used memory (CD45RO+) T cells sorted from blood. Source of these receptors: a woman aged 18-29 years in good health.

This chain connects TRBV10-3 to TRBJ2-2; D unclear. Germline V gene lookup returns CDR1 ENHRY and CDR2 SYGVKD. CDR3 length equals 14 residues. Trimming removed 3 bases at V and 5 bases at J, with 10 bases between. This chain's CDR3 is CAISEELGTGELFF. The DNA for the CDR3 is TGTGCCATCAGTGAAGAGCTAGGGACCGGGGAGCTGTTTTTT.

This chain uses TRBV29-1 with TRBJ1-1; tentative D call: TRBD1 (6 bases). Trimming pared 8 bases from V and 1 base from J, leaving 11 bases between. The CDR3 loop spans 12 amino acids. CDR1 and CDR2 from the germline V gene are SQVTM and ANQGSEA. CDR3 in amino acids: CSTGGQNTEAFF. Written as DNA, the CDR3 is TGCAGCACCGGGGGACAGAACACTGAAGCTTTCTTT.

This clonotype was detected only a few times. This sequence joins TRBV7-2 and TRBJ2-5, with 8 bases aligning to TRBD1. With 3 bases clipped from V and 4 bases from J, the junction kept 1 base outside the gene matches. Germline assignment: CDR1 SGHTA and CDR2 FQGNSA. The CDR3 covers 13 residues. CDR3: CASSFDRGETQYF. The CDR3 DNA reads as TGTGCCAGCAGCTTCGACAGGGGAGAGACCCAGTACTTC. The full variable domain, rest sourced from reference TRBV7-2 and TRBJ2-5, is GAGVSQSPSNKVTEKGKDVELRCDPISGHTALYWYRQSLGQGLEFLIYFQGNSAPDKSGLPSDRFSAERTGGSVSTLTIQRTQQEDSAVYLCASSFDRGETQYFGPGTRLLVL.

This clonotype was detected only a few times. The chain carries TRBV20-1 and TRBJ1-1, with 7 bases identical to TRBD1. V gave up 6 bases and J gave up 5 bases; unmatched junction bases: 9. There are 13 residues in the CDR3. Germline CDR1 is DFQATT and CDR2 is SNEGSKA (reference sequence). The DNA of the CDR3 is TGCAGTGCGGAGGGGAGGGGGCTTACTGAAGCTTTCTTT. This encodes CSAEGRGLTEAFF.

V gene TRBV5-1 combines with J gene TRBJ2-5, with D tentatively TRBD1 (6 bases). This CDR3 has 16 amino acids. Germline V gives CDR1 SGHRS, CDR2 YFSETQ. V was clipped by 0 bases and J by 2 bases, with 14 bases between them. In nucleotides, the CDR3 is TGCGCCAGCAGCTTGGAGGTCAGGGGAGAACAAGAGACCCAGTACTTC. It yields the protein CASSLEVRGEQETQYF.

V gene TRBV12-3 or TRBV12-4 combines with J gene TRBJ2-1, with 9 nucleotides matching TRBD2. Losses at the gene ends were 3 bases for V and 8 bases for J; bases not matched to a gene: 8. The CDR3 totals 15 residues. This CDR3 reads CASSFWRGGPDEQFF. The CDR3 coding sequence is TGTGCCAGCAGTTTTTGGCGGGGGGGCCCGGATGAGCAGTTCTTC.

The chain carries TRBV19 and TRBJ2-7; no firm D call. Trimming pared 2 bases from V and 4 bases from J, leaving 6 bases between. In germline, CDR1 is LNHDA, CDR2 SQIVND (reference sequence). The CDR3 is 12 residues long. The CDR3 spells CASSILGYEQYF. The CDR3, as DNA: TGTGCCAGTAGTATATTGGGGTACGAGCAGTACTTC.

This clonotype was seen only a few times. This chain joins TRBV6-4 and TRBJ2-2; the D gene could be TRBD1 or TRBD2 (6 bases each). The CDR3 contains 15 residues. Germline lookup yields CDR1 MRHNA and CDR2 SNTAGT. Trimming removed 5 bases at V and 6 bases at J, with 16 bases between. The CDR3 loop reads CASSFVGGLAGELFF. The CDR3 region has the DNA TGTGCCAGCAGTTTTGTGGGGGGCCTCGCCGGGGAGCTGTTTTTT.

At least ten counts were recorded for this clonotype. This chain connects TRBV6-5 to TRBJ1-1; D gene uncertain. Between the trimmed V and J ends, which lost 0 bases and 5 bases, there was a span of 10 bases. Germline V gives CDR1 MNHEY, CDR2 SVGAGI. The CDR3 is made up of 14 amino acids. The CDR3 bases are TGTGCCAGCAGTTACTCGGGGATGGGGACTGAAGCTTTCTTT. This gives the protein CASSYSGMGTEAFF.

In its sample, this clonotype was seen a few times. The chain recombines TRBV2 with TRBJ2-7; D ambiguous. Looked up from germline, CDR1 is SNHLY and CDR2 is FYNNEI. The V end lost 6 bases, the J end lost 2 bases, and 8 bases lay between the germline ends. The CDR3 consists of 12 residues. The DNA for the CDR3 is TGTGCCAGCAGGGCAGATGCCTACGAGCAGTACTTC. Amino acids: CASRADAYEQYF. The variable domain in full, with the rest retrieved from reference TRBV2 and TRBJ2-7, is EPEVTQTPSHQVTQMGQEVILRCVPISNHLYFYWYRQILGQKVEFLVSFYNNEISEKSEIFDDQFSVERPDGSNFTLKIRSTKLEDSAMYFCASRADAYEQYFGPGTRLTVT.

This clonotype was recorded at least ten times. The CDR3 DNA sequence: TGTGCCACCAGCAGAGATAGGCTAGCGGGAGGCGAGCAGTACTTC. It is translated as CATSRDRLAGGEQYF. The chain joins TRBV15 to TRBJ2-7; 11 nucleotides line up with TRBD2. The CDR3 contains 15 residues. Germline CDR1 LNHNV, CDR2 YYDKDF (reference sequence). V dropped 0 bases and J dropped 6; count of bases not matched to a gene: 4.

The chain employs TRBV5-8 and TRBJ2-2, with D perhaps assigned TRBD1 or TRBD2 (6 bases each). Between the trimmed V and J ends, which lost 8 bases and 1 base, there was a span of 15 bases. Germline lookup yields CDR1 SGHTS and CDR2 YDEGEE. The CDR3 contains 15 residues. The CDR3 region has the DNA TGTGCCAGGAGCCCGGGGGCCCGGAACACCGGGGAGCTGTTTTTT. This sequence encodes CARSPGARNTGELFF.

The CDR3 loop reads CASSLGLARGDIQYF. CDR3 bases: TGTGCCAGCAGCTTGGGGCTAGCAAGGGGTGACATTCAGTACTTC. V and J are TRBV11-2 and TRBJ2-4; D is perhaps TRBD1 or TRBD2 (5 bases each). V lost 3 bases and J 8 bases, leaving 17 bases between the germline ends. The germline V gene encodes CDR1 SGHAT and CDR2 FQNNGV. This CDR3 comprises 15 residues.

V is TRBV29-1 and J is TRBJ2-7; TRBD1 aligns across 7 bases. The V gene end was trimmed by 5 bases and the J gene end by 6 bases; junction bases not matched to a gene: 10. CDR1 and CDR2 (germline): SQVTM, ANQGSEA. This CDR3 is 13 amino acids long. The CDR3: CSVCPTGMGEQYF. CDR3 in DNA: TGCAGCGTTTGTCCGACAGGGATGGGCGAGCAGTACTTC.

Many counts were recorded for this clonotype. This sequence joins TRBV5-1 and TRBJ2-2; D is possibly TRBD1 (7 bases). This CDR3 is 15 amino acids long. The germline V gene encodes CDR1 SGHRS and CDR2 YFSETQ. V shed 3 bases and J shed 5 bases, with 14 bases lying between them. The CDR3 DNA sequence: TGCGCCAGCAGCTCGGAGGGACAGATTACCGGGGAGCTGTTTTTT. It is translated as CASSSEGQITGELFF.

This sequence joins TRBV3-1 and TRBJ2-2, with D perhaps TRBD1 (6 bases). Trimming took off 3 bases at V and 1 base at J, with 9 bases between the two ends. CDR1 is LGHDT and CDR2 is YNNKEL in the germline V gene (reference sequence). The CDR3 contains 15 residues. CDR3 protein: CASSQGAMNTGELFF. In DNA form, the CDR3 reads TGTGCCAGCAGCCAGGGGGCGATGAACACCGGGGAGCTGTTTTTT.

This clonotype was picked up many times. The chain combines TRBV28 with TRBJ2-7, with D unresolved. Germline CDR1 reads MDHEN; CDR2 reads SYDVKM. The V end was cut by 2 bases, the J end by 4 bases, with 9 bases between. The CDR3 has 13 residues. The CDR3 nucleotides are TGTGCCAGCAGTTTAACCCCCCAGTACGAGCAGTACTTC. Translated: CASSLTPQYEQYF.

The rearrangement joins TRBV12-3 or TRBV12-4 to TRBJ1-1, with a possible D match to TRBD1 (6 bases). There are 17 residues in the CDR3. Trimming removed 6 bases from V and 2 bases from J, with 22 bases in between. The CDR3 region has the DNA TGTGCCAGCAGCCTTGTGCGTCGGGGGGCTACTAACACTGAAGCTTTCTTT. Its protein is CASSLVRRGATNTEAFF.

This chain links TRBV18 with TRBJ2-7; no clear D gene. This CDR3 has 12 amino acids. With 3 bases removed from V and 7 bases from J, the gap between germline ends came to 10 bases. Germline V gene lookup returns CDR1 KGHSH and CDR2 LQKENI. This CDR3 reads CASSPGREEQYF. In DNA form, the CDR3 reads TGTGCCAGCTCACCCGGTCGAGAAGAGCAGTACTTC.

This clonotype occurred a few times. This chain uses TRBV2 with TRBJ2-2; a possible D gene is TRBD1 (5 bases). The CDR3 runs to 13 residues. V lost 6 bases and J 6 bases, leaving 11 bases between the germline ends. CDR1 SNHLY and CDR2 FYNNEI come from the germline V gene. This CDR3 reads CASRTEEAGELFF. The CDR3 DNA is TGTGCCAGCAGGACAGAAGAGGCCGGGGAGCTGTTTTTT.

The chain combines TRBV10-2 with TRBJ2-1; 8 positions agree with TRBD2. V lost 11 bases and J lost 3; bases outside the gene matches: 6. This CDR3 is 13 amino acids long. Germline V gene lookup returns CDR1 WSHSY and CDR2 SAAADI. The CDR3 DNA sequence: TGCGCCCCGTGGCGGGAGGTCTACAATGAGCAGTTCTTC. It yields the protein CAPWREVYNEQFF.

CDR3 sequence (DNA): TGCAGTGCTGGTCGGACTAGCGGGAGGACAGATACGCAGTATTTT. Translating gives CSAGRTSGRTDTQYF. The chain combines TRBV20-1 with TRBJ2-3, with 14 bases that match TRBD2. V gave up 5 bases and J gave up 3 bases; unmatched junction bases: 4. This CDR3 contains 15 residues. Germline CDR1 is DFQATT and CDR2 is SNEGSKA (reference sequence).

This clonotype was counted between two and nine times. The CDR3 region has the DNA TGTGCCAGCAGCCAAGATTATACCATTAACAATGAGCAGTTCTTC. It specifies CASSQDYTINNEQFF. The gene calls are TRBV3-1 and TRBJ2-1; no clear D gene. Germline V gene lookup returns CDR1 LGHDT and CDR2 YNNKEL (reference sequence). The CDR3 contains 15 residues. Trimming left V 0 bases short and J 5 bases short, with 11 bases between.

This chain uses TRBV20-1 with TRBJ1-1, with D uncertain. The CDR3 spans 11 residues. Germline V CDR1 and CDR2: DFQATT, SNEGSKA (reference sequence). Trimming took 7 bases from V and 4 from J, leaving 10 bases between them. The CDR3 is CSVGRITEAFF. CDR3 DNA sequence: TGCAGTGTGGGCAGGATCACTGAAGCTTTCTTT.

This chain uses TRBV20-1 with TRBJ2-5; 9 positions match TRBD2. This CDR3 is built from 14 residues. The V gene's germline CDR1 is DFQATT and CDR2 SNEGSKA (reference sequence). Germline trimming cut 2 bases from V and 7 bases from J; bases unmatched to any gene: 8. This chain's CDR3 is CSARTGGGEGTQYF. The CDR3 DNA sequence: TGCAGTGCTAGAACTGGCGGGGGGGAGGGGACCCAGTACTTC.

V gene TRBV4-1 combines with J gene TRBJ2-3; possibly TRBD1 or TRBD2 for D (5 bases each). Germline V gene data show CDR1 as MGHRA and CDR2 as YSYEKL. V was cut by 3 bases and J by 4 bases, with 14 bases left in between. CDR3 length: 15 amino acids. CDR3 sequence: CASSQFARGADTQYF. CDR3 coding DNA: TGCGCCAGCAGCCAGTTTGCCCGGGGCGCAGATACGCAGTATTTT.

In this sample, this clonotype turned up many times. This chain links TRBV28 with TRBJ2-3; D remains ambiguous. The CDR3 contains 14 residues. The V gene's germline CDR1 is MDHEN and CDR2 SYDVKM. The V end lost 3 bases, the J end lost 3 bases, and 10 bases lay between the germline ends. CDR3 loop: CASSFVAGTDTQYF. The CDR3 region has the DNA TGTGCCAGCAGTTTTGTGGCCGGGACAGATACGCAGTATTTT. Full variable domain (outside the CDR3, taken from reference TRBV28 and TRBJ2-3): DVKVTQSSRYLVKRTGEKVFLECVQDMDHENMFWYRQDPGLGLRLIYFSYDVKMKEKGDIPEGYSVSREKKERFSLILESASTNQTSMYLCASSFVAGTDTQYFGPGTRLTVL.